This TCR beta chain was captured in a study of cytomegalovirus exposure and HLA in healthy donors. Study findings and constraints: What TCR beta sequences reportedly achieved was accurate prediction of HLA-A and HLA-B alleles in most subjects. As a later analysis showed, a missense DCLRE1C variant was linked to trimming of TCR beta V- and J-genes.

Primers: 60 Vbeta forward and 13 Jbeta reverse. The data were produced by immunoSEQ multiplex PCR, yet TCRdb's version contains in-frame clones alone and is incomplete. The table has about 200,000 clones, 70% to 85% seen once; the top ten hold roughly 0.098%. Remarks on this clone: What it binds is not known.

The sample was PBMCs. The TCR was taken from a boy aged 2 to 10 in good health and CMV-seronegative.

The CDR3 DNA follows: TGTGCCAGCAGCTTAGCAGGGATGGGGAGCTATGGCTACACCTTC. Translation: CASSLAGMGSYGYTF. V is TRBV7-2 and J is TRBJ1-2, with unresolved D. The V end was cut by 0 bases, the J end by 4 bases, with 12 bases between. The CDR3 contains 15 residues. Germline CDR1 is SGHTA and CDR2 is FQGNSA. Combining the CDR3 with reference TRBV7-2 and TRBJ1-2 gives the whole variable domain GAGVSQSPSNKVTEKGKDVELRCDPISGHTALYWYRQSLGQGLEFLIYFQGNSAPDKSGLPSDRFSAERTGGSVSTLTIQRTQQEDSAVYLCASSLAGMGSYGYTFGSGTRLTVV.